The 14 T cell receptor beta chains below all came from one sample that was sequenced in a study of early T cells in non-severe SARS-CoV-2 infection. TCRdb re-called the 5' RACE reads with MiXCR, one entry per CDR3 protein. This sample carries fewer than 85,000 distinct CDR3 sequences, roughly a sixth of them seen once, and the ten largest clones take approximately 2.6%. Sequencing input: whole blood. The receptors originated from an adult who was a healthcare worker with PCR-confirmed SARS-CoV-2 infection or an uninfected control (not recorded which).

About this clonotype itself: Being one base from a much bigger clone, this may be a read error. The chain is built from TRBV18 and TRBJ2-3; 7 nucleotides line up with TRBD2. Germline CDR1 KGHSH, CDR2 LQKENI. This CDR3 region has 14 residues. The J segment lost 2 bases and the V segment lost 8 bases, leaving 7 bases of the junction unmatched. CDR3 region: CASPAGPNTDTQYF. CDR3 nucleotide sequence: TGTGCCAGCCCAGCGGGACCAAACACAGATACGCAGTATTTT.

This clonotype has only a few counts. This rearrangement joins TRBV5-1 to TRBJ1-3; a possible D gene is TRBD1 (5 bases). The V end lost 4 bases, the J end lost 2 bases, and 10 bases lay between the germline ends. CDR1 is SGHRS, CDR2 YFSETQ, per germline. This CDR3 has 14 residues. DNA for the CDR3: TGCGCCAGCAGCCCGGGGCAGACTGGAAACACCATATATTTT. This encodes CASSPGQTGNTIYF.

The rearrangement links TRBV11-2 to TRBJ1-1, with D possibly being TRBD1 (5 bases). The CDR3 length is 14 residues. Germline V lookup: CDR1 SGHAT, CDR2 FQNNGV. Deletions cut 5 bases from V and 4 bases from J, with 14 bases between. The chain's CDR3 is CASSGWTTSTEAFF. The CDR3 DNA reads as TGTGCCAGCAGCGGTTGGACAACTTCCACTGAAGCTTTCTTT.

This clonotype was counted many times. The chain recombines TRBV29-1 with TRBJ2-7; D is perhaps TRBD1 (6 bases). In germline, CDR1 is SQVTM, CDR2 ANQGSEA. V was clipped by 2 bases and J by 4 bases, with 6 bases between them. This CDR3 is built from 11 residues. Here the CDR3 DNA reads TGCAGCGTTGAAAGGGGGTACGAGCAGTACTTC. It codes for CSVERGYEQYF.

This clonotype has a handful of counts. The chain joins TRBV9 to TRBJ2-1; 13 nucleotides line up with TRBD2. Germline CDR1 and CDR2: SGDLS and YYNGEE. CDR3 length: 17 residues. V dropped 0 bases and J dropped 4; count of bases not matched to a gene: 4. CDR3 bases: TGTGCCAGCAGCGTAGGGGGGACTAGCGGGACGTACAATGAGCAGTTCTTC. Translation gives CASSVGGTSGTYNEQFF.

The J gene is TRBJ2-1, the V gene TRBV9; 16 nucleotides match TRBD2. Trimming took 2 bases from V and 2 from J; bases not matched to a gene: 4. Germline values: CDR1 SGDLS, CDR2 YYNGEE. The CDR3 is made up of 18 amino acids. The CDR3 coding sequence is TGTGCCAGCAGCGTGGGACTAGCGGGAGGGCCCCCCTACAATGAGCAGTTCTTC. Protein product: CASSVGLAGGPPYNEQFF. Combining the CDR3 with reference TRBV9 and TRBJ2-1 gives the whole variable domain DSGVTQTPKHLITATGQRVTLRCSPRSGDLSVYWYQQSLDQGLQFLIQYYNGEERAKGNILERFSAQQFPDLHSELNLSSLELGDSALYFCASSVGLAGGPPYNEQFFGPGTRLTVL.

The rearrangement links TRBV12-3 or TRBV12-4 to TRBJ1-1; tentatively, D is TRBD1 (6 bases). V was cut by 5 bases and J by 6 bases, with 13 bases left in between. CDR3 size: 13 residues. The CDR3, as DNA: TGTGCCAGCAGTCTTGGACAGTTTGCTGAAGCTTTCTTT. Its protein product is CASSLGQFAEAFF.

This clonotype was detected ten times or more. The rearrangement joins TRBV29-1 to TRBJ2-2; 10 positions match TRBD2. The germline V gene has CDR1 SQVTM and CDR2 ANQGSEA. This CDR3 contains 14 residues. V gave up 6 bases and J gave up 7 bases; unmatched junction bases: 8. The CDR3 DNA is TGCAGCGTATGGCTAGCGGGAGCGGGCGGGGAGCTGTTTTTT. It yields the protein CSVWLAGAGGELFF.

There are many counts of this clonotype. J is TRBJ2-3 and V is TRBV19, with 9 positions matching TRBD2. Germline-derived CDR1 and CDR2 are LNHDA and SQIVND (reference sequence). V lost 3 bases and J lost 4; bases outside the gene matches: 8. This CDR3 has 16 amino acids. This CDR3 reads CASSIGSGSSPDTQYF. The CDR3 DNA reads TGTGCCAGTAGTATCGGTAGCGGGAGCTCCCCAGATACGCAGTATTTT.

This chain joins TRBV30 and TRBJ2-2; 7 bases align to TRBD2. This CDR3 is 15 amino acids long. In germline, CDR1 is GTSNPN, CDR2 SVGIG (reference sequence). V lost 3 bases and J lost 1; bases outside the gene matches: 5. The CDR3, as DNA: TGTGCCTGGAGAAGAGCGGGGTGGAACACCGGGGAGCTGTTTTTT. This codes for CAWRRAGWNTGELFF.

This clonotype was observed a handful of times. This chain joins TRBV6-6 and TRBJ1-1; D call uncertain. The CDR3 extends over 12 amino acids. V was trimmed by 6 bases and J by 4 bases, leaving 9 bases between them. The germline V gene has CDR1 MNHNY and CDR2 SVGAGI (reference sequence). The CDR3 nucleotides read TGTGCCAGCAGAGCGGAAGGCACTGAAGCTTTCTTT. Amino acid sequence: CASRAEGTEAFF.

The J gene is TRBJ2-6, the V gene TRBV10-3; D is uncertain. Germline V CDR1 and CDR2: ENHRY, SYGVKD. The CDR3 extends over 16 amino acids. V was shortened by 5 bases and J by 0 bases, with 11 bases between the two germline ends. DNA of the CDR3: TGTGCCATCAGTACCCGGGCCGGCTCTGGGGCCAACGTCCTGACTTTC. Its protein is CAISTRAGSGANVLTF.

The chain employs TRBV6-5 and TRBJ2-5; D is uncertain. Trimming pared 10 bases from V and 0 bases from J, leaving 9 bases between. Germline-derived CDR1 and CDR2 are MNHEY and SVGAGI. The CDR3 is made up of 12 amino acids. CDR3 nucleotide sequence: TGTGCCACCGGACGTTACCAAGAGACCCAGTACTTC. Encoded protein: CATGRYQETQYF.

The CDR3 here is CASSYEGGSYGYTF. CDR3 nucleotide sequence: TGTGCCAGCAGTTACGAGGGCGGGAGCTATGGCTACACCTTC. The chain carries TRBV6-5 and TRBJ1-2; the D is unclear. Germline lookup yields CDR1 MNHEY and CDR2 SVGAGI. This CDR3 has 14 residues. Trimming removed 2 bases at V and 4 bases at J, with 11 bases between.